This TCR beta chain was sequenced in a study of T cells after yellow fever vaccination. Across the study: When fractions had low cell numbers, they were prepared with SMART-Seq v4 Ultra Low Input.

The study's findings and limits: Clonotypes found in both CD4 and CD8 compartments made up a small share. Abundant contaminating clonotypes from the bulk population could appear in FACS-sorted repertoires.

A few counts support this clonotype. Its antigen is currently unknown. 5'RACE template switching generated TCR cDNA, adding a universal primer site and UMIs. Via MiXCR, TCRdb re-called the 5' RACE reads, giving one row per CDR3 protein. In the table there are some 300,000 distinct CDR3 sequences, roughly 8.6% of which are singletons. The TCR sequence derives from a man younger than 35 who received the YFV17D yellow fever vaccine. The sequencing used PBMCs, collected approximately 40 days after the first yellow fever vaccination.

The CDR3 region has the DNA TGTGCCAGCAGTGACGACGGAGAGACCCAGTACTTC. It specifies CASSDDGETQYF. The rearrangement uses TRBV6-4 and TRBJ2-5; D gene unclear. The germline V and J ends were trimmed by 2 bases and 4 bases, with 5 bases remaining between them. CDR1 is MRHNA, CDR2 SNTAGT, per germline. This CDR3 comprises 12 residues.